The 4 T cell receptor beta chains presented below share a single source sample, sequenced in a study of T cell responses to AZD1222 COVID-19 vaccine. TCRdb keeps only in-frame clones here, not all; method: immunoSEQ multiplex PCR. Of roughly 80,000 clones listed, 92% are singletons. Material: peripheral blood, obtained on day 0 of AZD1222 vaccination. The origin of the receptors is an adult in good health.

The chain couples TRBV5-1 to TRBJ2-1; perhaps D is TRBD1 or TRBD2 (5 bases each). Germline V gives CDR1 SGHRS, CDR2 YFSETQ. CDR3 length: 18 residues. Trimming removed 4 bases at V and 1 base at J, with 21 bases between. The CDR3 sequence: CASSPISGRGGSYNEQFF. Written as DNA, the CDR3 is TGCGCCAGCAGCCCCATCAGCGGTAGGGGCGGATCCTACAATGAGCAGTTCTTC.

The rearrangement joins TRBV7-9 to TRBJ2-5; 8 bases map to TRBD1. This CDR3 region has 14 residues. J was trimmed by 2 bases and V by 7 bases; bases with no gene match: 6. The germline V gene encodes CDR1 SEHNR and CDR2 FQNEAQ (reference sequence). CDR3 region: CASTTDREQETQYF. DNA for the CDR3: TGTGCCAGCACCACGGACAGGGAGCAAGAGACCCAGTACTTC. The full variable domain, with the rest looked up from reference TRBV7-9 and TRBJ2-5, is DTGVSQNPRHKITKRGQNVTFRCDPISEHNRLYWYRQTLGQGPEFLTYFQNEAQLEKSRLLSDRFSAERPKGSFSTLEIQRTEQGDSAMYLCASTTDREQETQYFGPGTRLLVL.

The chain joins TRBV7-9 to TRBJ2-1; 13 nucleotides align to TRBD2. V lost 2 bases, J lost 13 bases, and 8 bases stayed unmatched. This CDR3 spans 15 amino acids. The germline gives CDR1 SEHNR, CDR2 FQNEAQ (reference sequence). The CDR3: CASSLPGTSGIRQFF. CDR3 in DNA: TGTGCCAGCAGCTTACCCGGGACTAGCGGGATCAGACAGTTCTTC.

The count of this clone is one. The rearrangement links TRBV3-1 (or the pseudogene TRBV3-2) to TRBJ2-7; weak D call: TRBD1 (7 bases). This CDR3 comprises 15 residues. Trimming removed 4 bases at V and 2 bases at J, with 15 bases between. In germline, CDR1 is LGHDT, CDR2 YNNKEL (reference sequence). The CDR3: CASSRRPGGPYEQYF. DNA of the CDR3: TGTGCCAGCAGCCGACGACCAGGGGGGCCCTACGAGCAGTACTTC.